Shown below are 5 T cell receptor beta chains from a single sample sequenced in a study of radiation and T cells in renal cell carcinoma. Time point defined: blood 4 weeks post-SBRT, at nephrectomy. Regarding treatment: 15 Gy SBRT to primary tumor, nephrectomy 4 weeks later. Repertoires were generated with immunoSEQ multiplex PCR, while TCRdb's copy carries only in-frame clones and drops some. The table shows over 60,000 clones, with around 78% occurring only once. The starting material was blood, obtained from a patient whose treatment included radiotherapy and nephrectomy. All receptors come from a woman aged 60-75 years with renal cell carcinoma.

The rearrangement uses TRBV19 and TRBJ1-3, with a possible D match to TRBD1 (5 bases). Per germline, CDR1 LNHDA and CDR2 SQIVND (reference sequence). V dropped 6 bases and J dropped 4 bases, with 10 bases sitting between them. This CDR3 has 13 residues. The CDR3 sequence: CASSDSAGNTIYF. The DNA for the CDR3 is TGTGCCAGTAGCGACAGTGCCGGAAACACCATATATTTT.

The count of this clone is one. The V gene is TRBV7-6, the J gene TRBJ2-1; D is ambiguous. CDR1 is SGHVS, CDR2 FNYEAQ, per germline. V lost 7 bases and J lost 2, with 15 bases in between. The CDR3 contains 15 residues. The CDR3 sequence is CASTLTPGAYNEQFF. The DNA for the CDR3 is TGTGCCAGCACCTTGACCCCCGGTGCCTACAATGAGCAGTTCTTC. The variable domain in full, with the rest retrieved from reference TRBV7-6 and TRBJ2-1, is GAGVSQSPRYKVTKRGQDVALRCDPISGHVSLYWYRQALGQGPEFLTYFNYEAQQDKSGLPNDRFSAERPEGSISTLTIQRTEQRDSAMYRCASTLTPGAYNEQFFGPGTRLTVL.

This chain joins TRBV7-9 and TRBJ2-7, with D tentatively TRBD1 (8 bases). Germline V gene lookup returns CDR1 SEHNR and CDR2 FQNEAQ (reference sequence). V lost 1 base and J lost 5, with 18 bases in between. CDR3 length: 16 residues. CDR3 in amino acids: CASSLDRGGLRNEQYF. The CDR3 region has the DNA TGTGCCAGCAGCTTAGACAGGGGGGGGCTCAGGAACGAGCAGTACTTC.

The V gene is TRBV5-1, the J gene TRBJ2-5, with TRBD2 identical over 13 bases. V was pared by 3 bases and J by 5 bases, with 7 bases of the junction left unmatched. The germline CDR1 and CDR2 sequences are SGHRS and YFSETQ. CDR3 length: 16 amino acids. CDR3 nucleotides: TGCGCCAGCAGCTCCGGACTAGCGGGGGCTTACGAGACCCAGTACTTC. Its translation: CASSSGLAGAYETQYF.

The chain recombines TRBV29-1 with TRBJ2-1; 9 bases agree with TRBD1. The trim removed 1 base at V and 7 bases at J, leaving 11 bases unmatched. Germline loops: CDR1 SQVTM, CDR2 ANQGSEA. CDR3 size: 16 residues. Written as DNA, the CDR3 is TGCAGCGTTGAAGCCGCGGGACAGGGCGTCTCTAATGAGCAGTTCTTC. The encoded protein is CSVEAAGQGVSNEQFF.